This T cell receptor beta chain emerged from a study of blood T cell repertoires in COVID-19. At the level of the study: Researchers got acute and convalescent COVID-19 samples from the United States, Italy and Spain. T cells, B-cell-depleted T cells, or PBMCs supplied cDNA or gDNA.

Germline-derived CDR1 and CDR2 are SGHTA and FQGTGA. With 5 bases removed from V and 7 bases from J, the gap between germline ends came to 14 bases. The CDR3 is 14 residues long. Authors' analysis steps: For nucleated cells, counts were estimated from reference gene primer amplification. Data came from immunoSEQ multiplex PCR; TCRdb stores just in-frame clones and leaves some out. Clone size and the V and J calls come from that table; the DNA yielded D and trimming. The table lists fewer than 75,000 clones, 92% of them singletons. The sequence derives from a man in his fifties with active COVID-19. The chain has TRBV7-3 and TRBJ2-2, with D maybe TRBD1 (5 bases). Specimen: peripheral blood. CDR3 residues: CASSPSQGFGELFF. For the CDR3, the DNA is TGTGCCAGCAGCCCAAGCCAGGGTTTCGGGGAGCTGTTTTTT.